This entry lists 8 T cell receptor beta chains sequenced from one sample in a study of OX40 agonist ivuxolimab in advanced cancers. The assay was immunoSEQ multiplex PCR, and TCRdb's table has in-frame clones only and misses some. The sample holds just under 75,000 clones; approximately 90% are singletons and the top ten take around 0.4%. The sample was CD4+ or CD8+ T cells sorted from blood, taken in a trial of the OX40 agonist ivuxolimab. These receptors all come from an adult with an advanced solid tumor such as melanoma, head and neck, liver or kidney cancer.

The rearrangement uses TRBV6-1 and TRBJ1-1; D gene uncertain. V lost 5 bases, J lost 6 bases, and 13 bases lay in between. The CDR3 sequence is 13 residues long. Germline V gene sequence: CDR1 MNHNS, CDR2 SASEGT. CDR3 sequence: CASSWSGSPEAFF. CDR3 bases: TGTGCCAGCAGTTGGTCGGGAAGCCCTGAAGCTTTCTTT.

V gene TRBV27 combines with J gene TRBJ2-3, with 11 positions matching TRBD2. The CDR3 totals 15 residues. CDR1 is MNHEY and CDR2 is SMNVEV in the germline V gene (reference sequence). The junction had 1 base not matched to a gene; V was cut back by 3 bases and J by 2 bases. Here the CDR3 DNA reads TGTGCCAGCAGTTTGGGACTAGCGGCCACAGATACGCAGTATTTT. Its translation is CASSLGLAATDTQYF.

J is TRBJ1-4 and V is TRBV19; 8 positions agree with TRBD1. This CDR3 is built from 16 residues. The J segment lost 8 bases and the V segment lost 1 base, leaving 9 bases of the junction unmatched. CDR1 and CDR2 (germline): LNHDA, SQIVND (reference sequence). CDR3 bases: TGTGCCAGTAGTATAGCCCAGGACAGGGTGAGCGAAAAACTGTTTTTT. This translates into CASSIAQDRVSEKLFF.

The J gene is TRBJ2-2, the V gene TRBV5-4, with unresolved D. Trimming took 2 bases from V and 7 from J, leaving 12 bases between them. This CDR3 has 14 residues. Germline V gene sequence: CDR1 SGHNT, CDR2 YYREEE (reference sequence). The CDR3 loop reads CASSFSSAVGELFF. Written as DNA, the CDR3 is TGTGCCAGCAGCTTCAGTAGTGCAGTCGGGGAGCTGTTTTTT.

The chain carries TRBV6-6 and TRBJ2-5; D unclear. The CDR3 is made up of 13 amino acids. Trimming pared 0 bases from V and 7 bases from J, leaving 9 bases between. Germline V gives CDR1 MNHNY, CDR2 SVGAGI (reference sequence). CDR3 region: CASSYSNLGTQYF. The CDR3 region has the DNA TGTGCCAGCAGTTACTCGAACTTGGGGACCCAGTACTTC.

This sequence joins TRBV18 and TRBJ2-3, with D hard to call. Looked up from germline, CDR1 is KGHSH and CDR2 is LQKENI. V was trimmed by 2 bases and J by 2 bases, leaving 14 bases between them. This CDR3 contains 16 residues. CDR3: CASSPSRPESTDTQYF. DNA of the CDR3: TGTGCCAGCTCACCATCCAGACCGGAATCCACAGATACGCAGTATTTT.

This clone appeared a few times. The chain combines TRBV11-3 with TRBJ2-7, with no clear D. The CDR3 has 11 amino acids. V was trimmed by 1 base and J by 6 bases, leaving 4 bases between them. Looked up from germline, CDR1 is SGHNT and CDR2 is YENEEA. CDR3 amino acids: CASSLVSEQYF. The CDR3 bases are TGTGCCAGCAGCTTAGTTTCCGAGCAGTACTTC.

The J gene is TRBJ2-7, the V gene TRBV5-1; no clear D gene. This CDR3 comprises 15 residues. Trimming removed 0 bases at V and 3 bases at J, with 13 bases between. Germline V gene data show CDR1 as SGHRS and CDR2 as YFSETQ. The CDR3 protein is CASSLVVSANYEQYF. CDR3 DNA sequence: TGCGCCAGCAGCTTGGTAGTTAGTGCCAACTACGAGCAGTACTTC.